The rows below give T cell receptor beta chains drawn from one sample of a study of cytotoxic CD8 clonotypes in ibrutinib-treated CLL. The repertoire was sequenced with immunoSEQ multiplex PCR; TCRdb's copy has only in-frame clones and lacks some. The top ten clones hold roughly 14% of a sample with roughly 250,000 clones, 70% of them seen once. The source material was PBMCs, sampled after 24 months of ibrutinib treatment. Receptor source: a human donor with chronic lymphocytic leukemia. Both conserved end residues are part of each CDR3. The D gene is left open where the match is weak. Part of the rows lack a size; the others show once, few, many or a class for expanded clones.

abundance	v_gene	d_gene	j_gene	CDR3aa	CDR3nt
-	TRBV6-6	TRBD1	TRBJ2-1	CASRPGTASYNEQFF	TGTGCCAGCAGACCCGGGACAGCATCCTACAATGAGCAGTTCTTC
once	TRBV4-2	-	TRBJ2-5	CASSQDPTQETQYF	TGTGCCAGCAGCCAAGATCCTACCCAAGAGACCCAGTACTTC
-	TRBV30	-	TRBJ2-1	CAWSVTSWNEQFF	TGTGCCTGGAGTGTAACTAGCTGGAATGAGCAGTTCTTC
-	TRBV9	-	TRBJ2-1	CASSVVGEAYNEQFF	TGTGCCAGCAGCGTAGTGGGGGAAGCGTACAATGAGCAGTTCTTC
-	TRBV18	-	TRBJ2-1	CASSPQRVGDNEQFF	TGTGCCAGCTCACCACAAAGGGTAGGGGACAATGAGCAGTTCTTC
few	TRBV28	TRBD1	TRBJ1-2	CASTLDREDYGYTF	TGTGCCAGCACCTTGGACAGGGAAGACTATGGCTACACCTTC
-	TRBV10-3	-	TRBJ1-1	CAIRARVVDGEAFF	TGTGCCATCAGGGCGAGGGTGGTGGACGGGGAAGCTTTCTTT
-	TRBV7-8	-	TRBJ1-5	CASSRGVMVRQPQHF	TGTGCCAGCAGCCGAGGGGTTATGGTTCGTCAGCCCCAGCATTTT
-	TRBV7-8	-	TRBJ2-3	CASSPGDRWGDTQYF	TGTGCCAGCAGTCCCGGGGACCGCTGGGGAGATACGCAGTATTTT
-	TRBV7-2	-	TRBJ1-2	CASSPEGGLNYGYTF	TGTGCCAGCAGTCCTGAGGGGGGTCTTAACTATGGCTACACCTTC
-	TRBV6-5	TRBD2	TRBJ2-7	CASTRTSLSYEQYF	TGTGCCAGCACAAGGACTAGCCTTAGTTACGAGCAGTACTTC
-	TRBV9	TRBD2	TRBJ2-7	CASSVRGLAGGKEQYF	TGTGCCAGCAGCGTGAGGGGACTAGCGGGAGGCAAGGAGCAGTACTTC
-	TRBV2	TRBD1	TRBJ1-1	CASSELGQGSPTEAFF	TGTGCCAGCAGTGAACTGGGACAGGGTTCGCCCACTGAAGCTTTCTTT
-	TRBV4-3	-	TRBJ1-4	CASSQDRGAGEKLFF	TGCGCCAGCAGCCAAGATAGGGGGGCGGGTGAAAAACTGTTTTTT
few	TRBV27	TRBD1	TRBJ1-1	CASRRTGGIEAFF	TGTGCCAGCAGAAGGACAGGGGGGATTGAAGCTTTCTTT
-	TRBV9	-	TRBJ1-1	CASSVVGSEAFF	TGTGCCAGCAGCGTAGTTGGTTCTGAAGCTTTCTTT
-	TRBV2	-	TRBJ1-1	CASSEWTANTEAFF	TGTGCCAGCAGTGAATGGACAGCGAACACTGAAGCTTTCTTT
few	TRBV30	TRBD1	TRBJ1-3	CAWNRGTGYPSGNTIYF	TGTGCCTGGAACAGGGGGACAGGGTACCCCTCTGGAAACACCATATATTTT
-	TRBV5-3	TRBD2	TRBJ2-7	CARTFLERTSGALSSYEQYF	TGTGCCAGAACCTTTCTGGAGAGGACTAGCGGGGCTTTGAGCTCCTACGAGCAGTACTTC
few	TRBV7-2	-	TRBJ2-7	CASSLEGYYEQYF	TGTGCCAGCAGCCTAGAAGGTTACTACGAGCAGTACTTC
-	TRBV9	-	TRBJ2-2	CAGSVGWSPGELFF	TGTGCCGGCAGCGTAGGCTGGAGTCCCGGGGAGCTGTTTTTT
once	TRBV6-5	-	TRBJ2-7	CASRTGGAYEQYF	TGTGCCAGCAGAACAGGGGGGGCCTACGAGCAGTACTTC
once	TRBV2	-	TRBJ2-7	CASRENRDGVYEQYF	TGTGCCAGCAGGGAGAATCGGGACGGAGTCTACGAGCAGTACTTC
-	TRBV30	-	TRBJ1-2	CAWSLDSFYGYTF	TGTGCCTGGAGCTTGGACAGTTTCTATGGCTACACCTTC
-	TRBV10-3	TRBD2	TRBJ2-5	CAIGSGRDQETQYF	TGTGCCATCGGTAGCGGGAGGGACCAAGAGACCCAGTACTTC
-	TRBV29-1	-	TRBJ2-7	CSVARGSEQYF	TGCAGCGTGGCTCGGGGCAGCGAGCAGTACTTC
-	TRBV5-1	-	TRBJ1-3	CASSLEPGSSGNTIYF	TGCGCCAGCAGCTTAGAGCCAGGGAGTTCTGGAAACACCATATATTTT
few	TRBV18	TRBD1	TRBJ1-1	CASSKQGNTEAFF	TGTGCCAGCTCAAAACAGGGGAATACTGAAGCTTTCTTT
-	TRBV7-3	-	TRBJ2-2	CASSPGQNTGELFF	TGTGCCAGCAGTCCGGGACAGAACACCGGGGAGCTGTTTTTT
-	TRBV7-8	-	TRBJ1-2	CASSPRDDPNYGYTF	TGTGCCAGCAGCCCGCGGGATGATCCCAACTATGGCTACACCTTC
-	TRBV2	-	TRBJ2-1	CASSSTSGFYNEQFF	TGTGCCAGCAGCAGCACGAGCGGGTTTTACAATGAGCAGTTCTTC
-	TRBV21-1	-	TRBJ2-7	CASRGGQGAYEQYF	TGTGCCAGCAGAGGCGGACAGGGGGCATACGAGCAGTACTTC
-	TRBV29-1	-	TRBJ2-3	CSGGGSYRTTDTQYF	TGCAGCGGGGGCGGGTCCTACCGGACCACAGATACGCAGTATTTT
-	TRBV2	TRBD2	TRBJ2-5	CASRGLAGSQETQYF	TGTGCCAGCAGGGGGCTAGCGGGAAGCCAAGAGACCCAGTACTTC
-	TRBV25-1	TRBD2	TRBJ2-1	CASSLGLAGVDEQFF	TGTGCCAGCAGTCTTGGGCTAGCGGGTGTTGATGAGCAGTTCTTC
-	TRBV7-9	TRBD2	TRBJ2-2	CASSFSGSGPGELFF	TGTGCCAGCAGCTTTAGCGGGAGCGGACCCGGGGAGCTGTTTTTT
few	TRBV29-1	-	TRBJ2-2	CSAGTMDIGELFF	TGCAGCGCCGGGACCATGGACATCGGGGAGCTGTTTTTT
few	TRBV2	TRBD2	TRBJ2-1	CASRTSGYNEQFF	TGTGCCAGCCGGACTAGCGGCTACAATGAGCAGTTCTTC
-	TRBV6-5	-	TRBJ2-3	CASSRDTPTDTQYF	TGTGCCAGCAGTAGGGATACCCCGACAGATACGCAGTATTTT
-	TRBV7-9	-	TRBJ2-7	CASTPTPGSSYEQYF	TGTGCCAGCACCCCTACGCCGGGTAGCTCCTACGAGCAGTACTTC
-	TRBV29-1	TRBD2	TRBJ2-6	CRKLAGFSGANVLTF	TGCAGAAAACTAGCGGGGTTCTCTGGGGCCAACGTCCTGACTTTC
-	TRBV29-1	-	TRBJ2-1	CSVEGWEQGLDEQFF	TGCAGCGTTGAGGGATGGGAACAGGGCTTGGATGAGCAGTTCTTC
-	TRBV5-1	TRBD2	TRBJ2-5	CASSHTLFSGRQETQYF	TGCGCCAGCAGCCACACTCTATTTAGCGGGAGGCAAGAAACCCAGTACTTC
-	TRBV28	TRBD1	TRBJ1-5	CASGQGYQPQHF	TGTGCCAGCGGACAGGGATATCAGCCCCAGCATTTT
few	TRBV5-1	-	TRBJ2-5	CASTDSGTSETQYF	TGCGCCAGCACGGACAGCGGGACTTCGGAGACCCAGTACTTC
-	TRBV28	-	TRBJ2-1	CASSFSEGRNEQFF	TGTGCCAGCAGCTTTTCGGAGGGCCGAAATGAGCAGTTCTTC
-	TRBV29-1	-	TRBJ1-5	CGVGSPNQPQHF	TGCGGTGTCGGGAGCCCAAATCAGCCCCAGCATTTT
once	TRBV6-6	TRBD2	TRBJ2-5	CASSLSGEETQYF	TGTGCCAGCAGCCTAAGCGGGGAAGAGACCCAGTACTTC
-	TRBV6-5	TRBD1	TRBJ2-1	CASSFDRVWQFF	TGTGCCAGCAGTTTCGACAGGGTGTGGCAGTTCTTC
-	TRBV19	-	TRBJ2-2	CASSGFGAGELFF	TGTGCCAGTAGCGGTTTTGGTGCCGGGGAGCTGTTTTTT
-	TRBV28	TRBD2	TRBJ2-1	CASSFGRELNEQFF	TGTGCCAGCAGTTTTGGGCGGGAGTTAAATGAGCAGTTCTTC
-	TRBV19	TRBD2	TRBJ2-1	CASSISGRLNEQFF	TGTGCCAGTAGTATTAGCGGGAGGCTAAATGAGCAGTTCTTC
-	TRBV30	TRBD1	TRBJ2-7	CAWSVYGTGAYEQYF	TGTGCCTGGAGTGTTTACGGGACAGGGGCCTACGAGCAGTACTTC
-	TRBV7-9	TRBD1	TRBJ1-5	CASSPGGTGGRQPQHF	TGTGCCAGCAGCCCGGGAGGGACAGGGGGCAGGCAGCCCCAGCATTTT